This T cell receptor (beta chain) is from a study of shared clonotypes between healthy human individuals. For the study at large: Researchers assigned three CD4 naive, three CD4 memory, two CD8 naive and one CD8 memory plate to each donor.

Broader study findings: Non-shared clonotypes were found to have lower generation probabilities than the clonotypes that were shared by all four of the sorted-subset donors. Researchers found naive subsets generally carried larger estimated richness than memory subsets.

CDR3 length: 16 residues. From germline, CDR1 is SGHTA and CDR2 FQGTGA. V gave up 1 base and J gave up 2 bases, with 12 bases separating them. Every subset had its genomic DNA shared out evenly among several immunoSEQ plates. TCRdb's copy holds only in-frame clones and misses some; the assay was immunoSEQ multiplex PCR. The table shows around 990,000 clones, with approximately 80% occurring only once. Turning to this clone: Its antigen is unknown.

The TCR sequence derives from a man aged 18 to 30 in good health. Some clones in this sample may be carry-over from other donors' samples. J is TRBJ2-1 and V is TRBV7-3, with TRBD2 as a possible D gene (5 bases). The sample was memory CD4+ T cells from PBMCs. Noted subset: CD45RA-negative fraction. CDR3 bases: TGTGCCAGCAGCTTAAGTTCAGCGGTGCCCTACAATGAGCAGTTCTTC. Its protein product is CASSLSSAVPYNEQFF.